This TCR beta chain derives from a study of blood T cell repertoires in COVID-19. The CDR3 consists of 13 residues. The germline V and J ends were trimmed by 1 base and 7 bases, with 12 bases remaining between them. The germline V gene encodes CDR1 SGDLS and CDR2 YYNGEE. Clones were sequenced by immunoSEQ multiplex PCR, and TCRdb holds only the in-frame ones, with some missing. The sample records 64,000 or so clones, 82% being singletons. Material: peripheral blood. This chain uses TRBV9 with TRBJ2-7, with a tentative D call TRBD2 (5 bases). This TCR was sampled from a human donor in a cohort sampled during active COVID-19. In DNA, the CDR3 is TGTGCCAGCAGCGTACCCCCCGGGATTGAGCAGTACTTC. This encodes CASSVPPGIEQYF.